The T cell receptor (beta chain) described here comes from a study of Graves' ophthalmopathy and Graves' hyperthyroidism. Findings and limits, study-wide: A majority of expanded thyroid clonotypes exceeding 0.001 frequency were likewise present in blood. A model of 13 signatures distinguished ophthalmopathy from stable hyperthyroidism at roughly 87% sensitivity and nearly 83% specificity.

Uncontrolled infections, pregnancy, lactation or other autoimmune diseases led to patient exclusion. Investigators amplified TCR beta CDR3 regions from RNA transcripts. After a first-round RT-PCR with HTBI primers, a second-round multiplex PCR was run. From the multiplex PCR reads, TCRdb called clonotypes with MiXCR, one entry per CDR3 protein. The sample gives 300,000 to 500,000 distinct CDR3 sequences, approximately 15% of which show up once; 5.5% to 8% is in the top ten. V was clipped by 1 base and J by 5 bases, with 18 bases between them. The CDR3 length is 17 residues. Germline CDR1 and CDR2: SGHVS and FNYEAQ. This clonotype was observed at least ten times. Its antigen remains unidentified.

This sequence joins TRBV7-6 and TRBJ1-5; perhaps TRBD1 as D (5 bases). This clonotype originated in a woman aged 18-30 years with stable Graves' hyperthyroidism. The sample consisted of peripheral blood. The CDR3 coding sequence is TGTGCCAGCAGCTTAGTATTTGGTCGGCAGGGAGATCAGCCCCAGCATTTT. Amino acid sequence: CASSLVFGRQGDQPQHF.